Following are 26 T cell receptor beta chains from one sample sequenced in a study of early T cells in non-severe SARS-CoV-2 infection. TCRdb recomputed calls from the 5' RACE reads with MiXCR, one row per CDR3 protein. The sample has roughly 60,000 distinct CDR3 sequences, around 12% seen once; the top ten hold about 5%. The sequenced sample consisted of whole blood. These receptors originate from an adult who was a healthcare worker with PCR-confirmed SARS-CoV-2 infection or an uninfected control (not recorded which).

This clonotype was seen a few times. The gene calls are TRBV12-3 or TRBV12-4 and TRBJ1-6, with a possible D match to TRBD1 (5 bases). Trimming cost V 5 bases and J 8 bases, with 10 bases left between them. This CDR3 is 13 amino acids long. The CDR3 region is CASSVRGDSPLHF. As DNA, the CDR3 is TGTGCCAGCAGTGTCCGGGGGGATTCACCCCTCCACTTT.

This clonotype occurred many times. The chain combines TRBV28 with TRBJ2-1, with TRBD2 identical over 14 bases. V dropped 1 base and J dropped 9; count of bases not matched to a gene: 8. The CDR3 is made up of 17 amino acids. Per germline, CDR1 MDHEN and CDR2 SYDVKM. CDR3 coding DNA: TGTGCCAGCAGTTTATCGCCGGGACTAGCGGGAGTTGGTGAGCAGTTCTTC. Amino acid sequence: CASSLSPGLAGVGEQFF.

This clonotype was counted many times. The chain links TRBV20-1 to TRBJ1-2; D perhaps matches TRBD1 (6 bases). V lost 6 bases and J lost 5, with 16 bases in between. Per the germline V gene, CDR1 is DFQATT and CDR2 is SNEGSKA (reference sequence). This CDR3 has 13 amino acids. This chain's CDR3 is CSARPYRAYGYTF. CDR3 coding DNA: TGCAGTGCCCGGCCCTACAGGGCGTATGGCTACACCTTC.

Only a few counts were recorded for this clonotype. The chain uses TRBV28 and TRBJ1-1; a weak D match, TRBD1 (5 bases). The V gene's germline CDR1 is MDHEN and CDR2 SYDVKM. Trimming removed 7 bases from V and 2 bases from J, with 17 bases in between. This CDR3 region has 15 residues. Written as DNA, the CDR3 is TGTGCCAGCACCTCCGGCGGGGGGAGAAACACTGAAGCTTTCTTT. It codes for CASTSGGGRNTEAFF.

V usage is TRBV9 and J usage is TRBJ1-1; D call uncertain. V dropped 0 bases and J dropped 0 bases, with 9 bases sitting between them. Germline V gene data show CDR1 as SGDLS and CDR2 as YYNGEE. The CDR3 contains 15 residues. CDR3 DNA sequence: TGTGCCAGCAGCGTAGATGGGCTATTGAACACTGAAGCTTTCTTT. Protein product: CASSVDGLLNTEAFF.

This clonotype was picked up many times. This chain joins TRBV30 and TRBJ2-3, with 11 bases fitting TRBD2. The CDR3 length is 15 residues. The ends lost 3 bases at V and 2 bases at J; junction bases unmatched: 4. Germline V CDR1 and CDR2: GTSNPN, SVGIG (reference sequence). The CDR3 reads CAWRLAGGYTDTQYF. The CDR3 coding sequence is TGTGCCTGGAGGCTAGCGGGAGGCTACACAGATACGCAGTATTTT.

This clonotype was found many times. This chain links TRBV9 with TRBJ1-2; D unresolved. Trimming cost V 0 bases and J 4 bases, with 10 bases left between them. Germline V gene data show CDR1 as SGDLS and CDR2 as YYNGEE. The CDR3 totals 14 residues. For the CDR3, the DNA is TGTGCCAGCAGCGTAGGTTCCGTGGGCTATGGCTACACCTTC. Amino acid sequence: CASSVGSVGYGYTF.

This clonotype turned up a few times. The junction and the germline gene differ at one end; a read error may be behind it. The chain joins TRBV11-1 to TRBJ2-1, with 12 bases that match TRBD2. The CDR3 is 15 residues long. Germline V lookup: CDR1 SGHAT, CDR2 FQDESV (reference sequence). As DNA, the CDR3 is TGTGCCAGCAGCCTAGCGGGGGGGACCTACAATGAGCAGTTCTTC. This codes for CASSLAGGTYNEQFF.

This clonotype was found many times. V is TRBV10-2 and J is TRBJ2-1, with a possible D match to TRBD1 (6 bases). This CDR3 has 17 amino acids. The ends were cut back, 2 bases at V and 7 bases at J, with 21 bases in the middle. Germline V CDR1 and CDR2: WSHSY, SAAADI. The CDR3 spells CASSEPQGPRPKNEQFF. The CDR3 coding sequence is TGCGCCAGCAGTGAGCCCCAGGGGCCAAGGCCAAAGAATGAGCAGTTCTTC.

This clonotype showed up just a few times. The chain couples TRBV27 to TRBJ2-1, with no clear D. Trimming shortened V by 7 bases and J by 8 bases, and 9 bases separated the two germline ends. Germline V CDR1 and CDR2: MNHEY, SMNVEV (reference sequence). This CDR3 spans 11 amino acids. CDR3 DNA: TGTGCCAGCACCCAATCCGATGAGCAGTTCTTC. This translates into CASTQSDEQFF.

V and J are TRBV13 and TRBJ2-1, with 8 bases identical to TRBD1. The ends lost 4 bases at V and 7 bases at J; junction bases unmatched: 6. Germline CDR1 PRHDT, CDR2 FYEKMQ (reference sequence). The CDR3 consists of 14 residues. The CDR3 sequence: CASSSQGAHNEQFF. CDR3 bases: TGTGCCAGCAGCTCCCAGGGGGCGCATAATGAGCAGTTCTTC.

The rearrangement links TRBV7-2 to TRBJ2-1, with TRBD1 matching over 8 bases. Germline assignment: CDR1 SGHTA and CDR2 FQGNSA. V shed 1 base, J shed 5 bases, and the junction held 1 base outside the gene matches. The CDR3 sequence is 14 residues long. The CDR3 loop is CASSLVGQDNEQFF. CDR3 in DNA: TGTGCCAGCAGCTTAGTGGGACAGGACAATGAGCAGTTCTTC.

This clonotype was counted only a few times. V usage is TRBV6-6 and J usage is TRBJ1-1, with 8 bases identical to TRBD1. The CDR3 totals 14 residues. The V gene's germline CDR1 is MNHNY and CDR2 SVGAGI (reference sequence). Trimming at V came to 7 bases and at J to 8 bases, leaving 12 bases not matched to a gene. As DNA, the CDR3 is TGTGCCAGCAACCAACGACAGGGGAATGACGAAGCTTTCTTT. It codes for CASNQRQGNDEAFF.

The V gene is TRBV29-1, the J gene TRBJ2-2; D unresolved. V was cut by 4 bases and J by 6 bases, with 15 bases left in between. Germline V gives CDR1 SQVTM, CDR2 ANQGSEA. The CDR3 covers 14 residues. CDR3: CSVAINSGSGELFF. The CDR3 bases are TGCAGCGTTGCCATAAATTCAGGCTCCGGGGAGCTGTTTTTT.

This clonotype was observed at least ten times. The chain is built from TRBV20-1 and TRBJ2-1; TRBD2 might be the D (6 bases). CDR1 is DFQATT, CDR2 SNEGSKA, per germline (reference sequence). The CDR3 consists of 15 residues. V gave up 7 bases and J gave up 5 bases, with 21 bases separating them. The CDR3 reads CSVFGGPIANNEQFF. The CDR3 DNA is TGCAGTGTCTTCGGAGGGCCTATTGCTAACAATGAGCAGTTCTTC.

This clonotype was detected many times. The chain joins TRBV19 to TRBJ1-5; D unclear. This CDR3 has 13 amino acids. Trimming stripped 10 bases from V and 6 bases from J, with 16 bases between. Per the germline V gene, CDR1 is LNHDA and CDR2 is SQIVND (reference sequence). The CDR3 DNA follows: TGTGCCACCACTCGAGGCGGACCTCAGCCCCAGCATTTT. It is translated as CATTRGGPQPQHF.

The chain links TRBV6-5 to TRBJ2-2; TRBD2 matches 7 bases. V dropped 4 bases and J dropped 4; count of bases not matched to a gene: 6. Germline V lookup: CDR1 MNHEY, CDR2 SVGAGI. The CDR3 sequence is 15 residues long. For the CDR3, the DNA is TGTGCCAGCAGTTTCCAGCGGGATACCACCGGGGAGCTGTTTTTT. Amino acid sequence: CASSFQRDTTGELFF.

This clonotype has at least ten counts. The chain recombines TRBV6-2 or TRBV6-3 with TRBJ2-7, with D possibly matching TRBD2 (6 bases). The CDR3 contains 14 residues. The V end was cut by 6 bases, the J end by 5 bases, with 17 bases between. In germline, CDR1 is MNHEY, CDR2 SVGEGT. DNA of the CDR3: TGTGCCAGCAGCCCCCCGACGGGGGTCGACGAGCAGTACTTC. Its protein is CASSPPTGVDEQYF.

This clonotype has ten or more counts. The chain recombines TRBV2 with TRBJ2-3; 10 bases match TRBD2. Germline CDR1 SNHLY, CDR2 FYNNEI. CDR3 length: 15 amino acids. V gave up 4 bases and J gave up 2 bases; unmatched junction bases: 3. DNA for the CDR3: TGTGCCAGCAGTGTTACTAGCGGGGTCACAGATACGCAGTATTTT. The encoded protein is CASSVTSGVTDTQYF. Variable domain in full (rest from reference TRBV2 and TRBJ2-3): EPEVTQTPSHQVTQMGQEVILRCVPISNHLYFYWYRQILGQKVEFLVSFYNNEISEKSEIFDDQFSVERPDGSNFTLKIRSTKLEDSAMYFCASSVTSGVTDTQYFGPGTRLTVL.

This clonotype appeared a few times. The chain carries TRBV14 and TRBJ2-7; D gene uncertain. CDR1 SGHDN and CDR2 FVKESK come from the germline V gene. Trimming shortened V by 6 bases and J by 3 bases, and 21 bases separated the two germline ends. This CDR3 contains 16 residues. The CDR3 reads CASSLTERNMRYEQYF. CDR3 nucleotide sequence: TGTGCCAGCAGTCTCACCGAACGAAACATGCGCTACGAGCAGTACTTC.

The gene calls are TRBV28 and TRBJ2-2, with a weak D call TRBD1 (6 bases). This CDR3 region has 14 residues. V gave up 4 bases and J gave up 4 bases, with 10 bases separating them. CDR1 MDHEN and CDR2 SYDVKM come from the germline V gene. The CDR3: CASSSTGGTGELFF. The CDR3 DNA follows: TGTGCCAGCAGTTCGACAGGAGGCACCGGGGAGCTGTTTTTT.

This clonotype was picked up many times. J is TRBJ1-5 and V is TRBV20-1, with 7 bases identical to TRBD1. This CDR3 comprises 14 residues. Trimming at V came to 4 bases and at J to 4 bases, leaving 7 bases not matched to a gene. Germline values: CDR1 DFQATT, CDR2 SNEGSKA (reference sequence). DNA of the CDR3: TGCAGTGCTACCACAGGGGTAGGAAATCAGCCCCAGCATTTT. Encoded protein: CSATTGVGNQPQHF.

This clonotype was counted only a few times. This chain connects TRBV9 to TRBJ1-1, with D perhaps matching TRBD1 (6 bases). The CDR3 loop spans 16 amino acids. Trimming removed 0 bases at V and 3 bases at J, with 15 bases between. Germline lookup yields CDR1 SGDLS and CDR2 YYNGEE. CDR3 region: CASSVAVLGAHTEAFF. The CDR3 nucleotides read TGTGCCAGCAGCGTAGCGGTTTTGGGGGCTCACACTGAAGCTTTCTTT.

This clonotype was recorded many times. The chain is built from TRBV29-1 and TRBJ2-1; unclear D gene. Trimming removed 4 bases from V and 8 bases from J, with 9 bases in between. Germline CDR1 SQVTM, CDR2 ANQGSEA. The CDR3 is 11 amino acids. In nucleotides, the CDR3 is TGCAGCGTTGGTCAGGTGGATGAGCAGTTCTTC. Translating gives CSVGQVDEQFF.

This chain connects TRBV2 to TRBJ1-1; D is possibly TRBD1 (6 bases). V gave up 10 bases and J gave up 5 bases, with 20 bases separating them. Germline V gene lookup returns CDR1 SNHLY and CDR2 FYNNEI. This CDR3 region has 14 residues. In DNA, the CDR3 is TGTGCCACCAAGTGGAACAGGGATGGGACTGAAGCTTTCTTT. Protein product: CATKWNRDGTEAFF. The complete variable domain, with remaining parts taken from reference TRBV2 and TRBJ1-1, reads EPEVTQTPSHQVTQMGQEVILRCVPISNHLYFYWYRQILGQKVEFLVSFYNNEISEKSEIFDDQFSVERPDGSNFTLKIRSTKLEDSAMYFCATKWNRDGTEAFFGQGTRLTVV.

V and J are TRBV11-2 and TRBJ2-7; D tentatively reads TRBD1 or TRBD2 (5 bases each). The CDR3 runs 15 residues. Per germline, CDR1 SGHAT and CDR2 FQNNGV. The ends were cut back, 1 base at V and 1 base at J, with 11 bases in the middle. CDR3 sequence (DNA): TGTGCCAGCAGCTTAGGACCGGGACCATCCTACGAGCAGTACTTC. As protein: CASSLGPGPSYEQYF. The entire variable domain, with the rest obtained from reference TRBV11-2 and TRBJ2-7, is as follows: EAGVAQSPRYKIIEKRQSVAFWCNPISGHATLYWYQQILGQGPKLLIQFQNNGVVDDSQLPKDRFSAERLKGVDSTLKIQPAKLEDSAVYLCASSLGPGPSYEQYFGPGTRLTVT.